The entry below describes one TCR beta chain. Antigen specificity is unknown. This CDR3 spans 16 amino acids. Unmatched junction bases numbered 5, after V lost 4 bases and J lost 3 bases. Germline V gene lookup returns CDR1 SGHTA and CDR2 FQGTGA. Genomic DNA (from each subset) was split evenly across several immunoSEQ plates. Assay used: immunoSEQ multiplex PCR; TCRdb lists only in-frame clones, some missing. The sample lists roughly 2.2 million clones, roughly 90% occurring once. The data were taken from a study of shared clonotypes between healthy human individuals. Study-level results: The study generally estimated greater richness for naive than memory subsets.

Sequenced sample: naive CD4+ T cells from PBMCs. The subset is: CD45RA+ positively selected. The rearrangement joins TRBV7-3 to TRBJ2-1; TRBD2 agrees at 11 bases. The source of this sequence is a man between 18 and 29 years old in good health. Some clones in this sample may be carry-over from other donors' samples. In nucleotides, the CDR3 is TGTGCCAGCAGCTCCCTGGGACTAGCGGACTACAATGAGCAGTTCTTC. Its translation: CASSSLGLADYNEQFF.